This TCR beta chain was profiled in a study of cytomegalovirus exposure and HLA in healthy donors. The study, taken as a whole, reports: Most of the TCR beta V segments (in an earlier analysis) were productive either about 90% or about 30% of the time. Rates of TCR association differed by HLA locus in a later analysis, with DRB1 highest and HLA-C lowest.

PCR employed 60 Vbeta and 13 Jbeta primers. Original methodology: As a later analysis found, there were 80 million to 90 million unique TCR beta chains, of which roughly 11 million were shared. Sequencing was performed with immunoSEQ multiplex PCR; in TCRdb, only in-frame clones are kept and a portion is missing. V, J and clone size derive from that table, while D and trimming were established from the DNA sequence. This table has approximately 140,000 clones, 80% appearing once. Note on this clone: What it binds is unknown.

Trimming left V 2 bases short and J 5 bases short, with 10 bases between. The CDR3 covers 14 residues. Germline lookup yields CDR1 SGHRS and CDR2 YFSETQ. Sequenced sample: PBMCs. This sequence was found in a male donor in good health and CMV-seronegative. This chain joins TRBV5-1 and TRBJ1-4, with a weak D call TRBD1 (6 bases). The CDR3 is CASSFGQLNEKLFF. The CDR3 nucleotides read TGCGCCAGCAGCTTTGGACAGCTCAATGAAAAACTGTTTTTT. The whole variable domain, filled in from reference TRBV5-1 and TRBJ1-4, reads KAGVTQTPRYLIKTRGQQVTLSCSPISGHRSVSWYQQTPGQGLQFLFEYFSETQRNKGNFPGRFSGRQFSNSRSEMNVSTLELGDSALYLCASSFGQLNEKLFFGSGTQLSVL.